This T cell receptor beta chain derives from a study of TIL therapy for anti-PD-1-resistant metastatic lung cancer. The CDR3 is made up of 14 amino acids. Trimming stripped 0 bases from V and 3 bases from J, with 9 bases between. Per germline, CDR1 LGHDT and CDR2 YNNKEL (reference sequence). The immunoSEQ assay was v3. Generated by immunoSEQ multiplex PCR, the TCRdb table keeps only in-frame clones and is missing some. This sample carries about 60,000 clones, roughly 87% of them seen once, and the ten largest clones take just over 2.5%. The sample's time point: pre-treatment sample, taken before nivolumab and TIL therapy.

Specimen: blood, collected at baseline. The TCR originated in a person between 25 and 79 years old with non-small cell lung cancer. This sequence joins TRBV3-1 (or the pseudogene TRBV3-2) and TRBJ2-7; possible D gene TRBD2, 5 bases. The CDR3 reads CASSQEASFYEQYF. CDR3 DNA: TGTGCCAGCAGCCAAGAGGCTAGCTTCTACGAGCAGTACTTC.